Each of the 10 T cell receptor beta chains below was sequenced from the same sample in a study of shared T cell receptors in the human thymus. The assay was immunoSEQ multiplex PCR, and TCRdb's table has in-frame clones only and misses some. The sample holds about 540,000 clones, around 78% seen once. The data also belong to a second study, concerning human thymus T cells.

Material: thymocytes. These receptors were taken from a boy younger than two with a congenital heart defect.

This sequence joins TRBV5-4 and TRBJ2-7, with D possibly TRBD1 on 6 matching bases. Trimming removed 2 bases from V and 5 bases from J, with 14 bases in between. Germline loops: CDR1 SGHNT, CDR2 YYREEE (reference sequence). The CDR3 runs 14 residues. DNA for the CDR3: TGTGCCAGCAGCTTTTACAGGGTGGCCCACGAGCAGTACTTC. Its protein product is CASSFYRVAHEQYF.

This clone appeared once. V gene TRBV5-6 combines with J gene TRBJ1-2; 10 positions match TRBD1. CDR3 length: 14 amino acids. V dropped 3 bases and J dropped 6; count of bases not matched to a gene: 5. Germline CDR1 is SGHDT and CDR2 is YYEEEE. The CDR3 DNA reads as TGTGCCAGCAGCTCGGAAGGGACAGGGGATGGCTACACCTTC. Protein sequence: CASSSEGTGDGYTF.

The chain joins TRBV10-3 to TRBJ2-1, with D perhaps TRBD2 (6 bases). CDR1 is ENHRY and CDR2 is SYGVKD in the germline V gene. V was cut by 5 bases and J by 0 bases, with 14 bases left in between. The CDR3 consists of 16 residues. CDR3 coding DNA: TGTGCCATCAGTCACGGACTAAACTCCTCCTACAATGAGCAGTTCTTC. Translating gives CAISHGLNSSYNEQFF.

The rearrangement links TRBV4-3 to TRBJ1-1; D is uncertain. Deletions cut 4 bases from V and 0 bases from J, with 15 bases between. The germline CDR1 and CDR2 sequences are LGHNA and YSLEER. This CDR3 has 16 residues. Here the CDR3 reads CASSPKRGHLNTEAFF. CDR3 bases: TGCGCCAGCAGCCCGAAGCGAGGGCACTTGAACACTGAAGCTTTCTTT.

This clone was seen a handful of times. This rearrangement joins TRBV4-3 to TRBJ1-2, with 8 bases identical to TRBD1. This CDR3 spans 17 amino acids. Germline V gene data show CDR1 as LGHNA and CDR2 as YSLEER. V gave up 0 bases and J gave up 6 bases; unmatched junction bases: 12. Here the CDR3 reads CASSQDRRTGRFNGYTF. The CDR3 nucleotides are TGCGCCAGCAGCCAAGATCGGAGGACAGGGCGTTTTAATGGCTACACCTTC.

This clone has just one count. The chain carries TRBV7-2 and TRBJ2-1; tentatively, D is TRBD2 (5 bases). The CDR3 spans 17 residues. V was shortened by 1 base and J by 1 base, with 14 bases between the two germline ends. Per the germline V gene, CDR1 is SGHTA and CDR2 is FQGNSA. CDR3 DNA: TGTGCCAGCAGCTTAGTAGTCCAGCGGATTTCCTACAATGAGCAGTTCTTC. This encodes CASSLVVQRISYNEQFF.

This sequence joins TRBV5-4 and TRBJ1-5, with D possibly matching TRBD1 (5 bases). The germline CDR1 and CDR2 sequences are SGHNT and YYREEE (reference sequence). The V end was cut by 5 bases, the J end by 5 bases, with 17 bases between. The CDR3 totals 15 residues. In DNA form, the CDR3 reads TGTGCCAGCAGTCCTGGCTCCGGCAGGGATCAGCCCCAGCATTTT. It is translated as CASSPGSGRDQPQHF.

The V and J genes are TRBV7-6 and TRBJ2-7, with 7 bases that match TRBD1. This CDR3 has 18 residues. The V gene's germline CDR1 is SGHVS and CDR2 FNYEAQ. V shed 5 bases and J 4 bases; nucleotides not matched to a gene: 20. CDR3: CASSPHPDRASSGYEQYF. Here the CDR3 DNA reads TGTGCCAGCAGCCCGCACCCTGACAGGGCCAGTTCGGGTTACGAGCAGTACTTC.

This sequence joins TRBV5-4 and TRBJ2-1; a possible D gene is TRBD1 (5 bases). The CDR3 spans 15 residues. The V end was cut by 1 base, the J end by 6 bases, with 14 bases between. Germline values: CDR1 SGHNT, CDR2 YYREEE (reference sequence). CDR3 DNA: TGTGCCAGCAGCTTGCTAGGGGCCAGAAGCAATGAGCAGTTCTTC. It yields the protein CASSLLGARSNEQFF.

This chain uses TRBV30 with TRBJ2-2; TRBD1 is a possible D gene (6 bases). CDR1 and CDR2 from the germline V gene are GTSNPN and SVGIG (reference sequence). The CDR3 covers 13 residues. The V gene lost 0 bases and the J gene lost 6 bases, with 8 bases spanning the gap. CDR3 residues: CAWSVGGAGELFF. CDR3 coding DNA: TGTGCCTGGAGTGTAGGGGGAGCCGGGGAGCTGTTTTTT.